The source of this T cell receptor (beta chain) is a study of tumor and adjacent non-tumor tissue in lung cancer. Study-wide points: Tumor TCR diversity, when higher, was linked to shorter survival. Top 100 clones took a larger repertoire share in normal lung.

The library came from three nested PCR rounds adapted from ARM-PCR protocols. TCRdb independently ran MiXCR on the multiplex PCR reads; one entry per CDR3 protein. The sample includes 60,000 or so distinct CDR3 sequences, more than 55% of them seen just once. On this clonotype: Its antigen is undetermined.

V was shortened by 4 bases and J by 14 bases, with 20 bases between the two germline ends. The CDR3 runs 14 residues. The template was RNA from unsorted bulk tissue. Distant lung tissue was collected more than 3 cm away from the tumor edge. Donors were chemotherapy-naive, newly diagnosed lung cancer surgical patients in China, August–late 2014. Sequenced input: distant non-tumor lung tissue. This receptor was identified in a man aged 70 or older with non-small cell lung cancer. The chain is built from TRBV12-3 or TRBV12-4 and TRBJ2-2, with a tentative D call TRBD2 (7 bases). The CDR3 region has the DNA TGTGCCAGCAGTTGGCAGGGGAGGGCCGGGAAACTGTTTTTT. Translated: CASSWQGRAGKLFF.